This T cell receptor beta chain was identified during a study of T cell responses to AZD1222 COVID-19 vaccine. Overall study findings and caveats: In a largely white British group with more females than males, clonal diversity was possibly underestimated. Among spike-specific TCRs, nearly half reportedly target unmutated variant regions. Just 5 or 6 AZD1222 recipients tested seropositive at baseline. Spike-specific TCR breadth and depth were elevated following two AZD1222 doses.

Note on this clone: The antigen is not known.

Germline V gene data show CDR1 as LGHDT and CDR2 as YNNKEL (reference sequence). CDR3 length: 15 amino acids. Trimming stripped 7 bases from V and 0 bases from J, with 14 bases between. Data came from immunoSEQ multiplex PCR; TCRdb stores just in-frame clones and leaves some out. The table records roughly 100,000 clones, more than 85% of them present only once. Source: peripheral blood, taken on day 0 of AZD1222 vaccination. The rearrangement joins TRBV3-1 (or the pseudogene TRBV3-2) to TRBJ2-3, with D hard to call. The sequence derives from an adult in good health. The CDR3 is CASKRDIFSTDTQYF. The CDR3 DNA reads TGTGCCAGCAAAAGAGACATCTTTAGCACAGATACGCAGTATTTT.